The 15 T cell receptor beta chains reported below all come from one sample, sequenced in a study of Ad26.COV2.S vaccination and SARS-CoV-2 variants. The treatment here: 15 to 20 received Ad26.COV2.S at low or high dose, single or two shots; about five received placebo; per-sample allocation not given. The study sampled participants on day 63 after the first vaccine or placebo injection. The data were produced by immunoSEQ multiplex PCR, yet TCRdb's version contains in-frame clones alone and is incomplete. Of 350,000 to 500,000 clones in the sample, roughly 91% were seen once. Material: peripheral blood, obtained in a trial of Ad26.COV2.S vaccine versus placebo. The receptors were gathered from a person between 18 and 65 years old who received the Ad26.COV2.S COVID-19 vaccine or a placebo.

The chain employs TRBV29-1 and TRBJ1-2, with 8 bases matching TRBD1. The germline CDR1 and CDR2 sequences are SQVTM and ANQGSEA. The CDR3 spans 12 residues. The trim removed 6 bases at V and 4 bases at J, leaving 4 bases unmatched. DNA of the CDR3: TGCAGCGTAGCCGGGACAGGCTATGGCTACACCTTC. This gives the protein CSVAGTGYGYTF.

This rearrangement joins TRBV29-1 to TRBJ2-1; maybe TRBD2 (5 bases). The CDR3 consists of 16 residues. Germline CDR1 is SQVTM and CDR2 is ANQGSEA. V was pared by 2 bases and J by 0 bases, with 14 bases between. As DNA, the CDR3 is TGCAGCGTTGAACGGGGAGCCGAGAGCTCCTACAATGAGCAGTTCTTC. Its translation: CSVERGAESSYNEQFF.

The rearrangement links TRBV19 to TRBJ2-7; 7 bases are a match to TRBD1. V gave up 5 bases and J gave up 3 bases; unmatched junction bases: 7. The germline CDR1 and CDR2 sequences are LNHDA and SQIVND (reference sequence). The CDR3 is made up of 14 amino acids. The CDR3 loop reads CASSPRQGVYEQYF. As DNA, the CDR3 is TGTGCCAGTAGTCCACGACAGGGAGTCTACGAGCAGTACTTC. The full variable domain, completed using reference TRBV19 and TRBJ2-7, is DGGITQSPKYLFRKEGQNVTLSCEQNLNHDAMYWYRQDPGQGLRLIYYSQIVNDFQKGDIAEGYSVSREKKESFPLTVTSAQKNPTAFYLCASSPRQGVYEQYFGPGTRLTVT.

The chain couples TRBV7-2 to TRBJ2-3; TRBD2 agrees at 9 bases. V dropped 4 bases and J dropped 5; count of bases not matched to a gene: 4. This CDR3 is built from 14 residues. Germline-derived CDR1 and CDR2 are SGHTA and FQGNSA. CDR3 coding DNA: TGTGCCAGCAGCTCGACTAGCGGAGGAGATACGCAGTATTTT. Its protein is CASSSTSGGDTQYF.

The sample holds a few counts of this clone. This sequence joins TRBV7-2 and TRBJ2-4; TRBD1 matches 8 bases. V lost 5 bases, J lost 9 bases, and 12 bases stayed unmatched. The CDR3 has 15 residues. CDR1 and CDR2 from the germline V gene are SGHTA and FQGNSA. The CDR3 sequence is CASSQGRTGSVIQYF. CDR3 DNA sequence: TGTGCCAGCAGCCAAGGGAGGACAGGGAGCGTCATTCAGTACTTC.

The chain combines TRBV10-3 with TRBJ2-1; 10 bases match TRBD2. Germline CDR1 ENHRY, CDR2 SYGVKD. There are 15 residues in the CDR3. Trimming took 7 bases from V and 9 from J; bases not matched to a gene: 12. CDR3 DNA: TGTGCCATCACCGAAGGGCTAGCGGGAGTCGCTGAGCAGTTCTTC. Its protein is CAITEGLAGVAEQFF.

This sequence joins TRBV2 and TRBJ2-1; TRBD1 aligns across 10 bases. CDR1 is SNHLY, CDR2 FYNNEI, per germline. V was clipped by 6 bases and J by 9 bases; unmatched bases: 5. The CDR3 is made up of 13 amino acids. CDR3 nucleotide sequence: TGTGCCAGCAGGAGGACAGGGGGGAGTGAGCAGTTCTTC. Its protein product is CASRRTGGSEQFF.

DNA for the CDR3: TGTGCCAGCAGCCAAGATATTCCCCGGACAGCCAGAGATACGCAGTATTTT. This sequence encodes CASSQDIPRTARDTQYF. This rearrangement joins TRBV4-2 to TRBJ2-3; possible D gene TRBD1, 6 bases. V was clipped by 0 bases and J by 5 bases, with 18 bases between them. The germline V gene has CDR1 LGHNA and CDR2 YNFKEQ. The CDR3 sequence is 17 residues long.

This chain links TRBV5-1 with TRBJ2-7; 8 nucleotides line up with TRBD2. This CDR3 has 15 residues. CDR1 and CDR2 (germline): SGHRS, YFSETQ. With 1 base clipped from V and 1 base from J, the junction kept 4 bases outside the gene matches. CDR3 bases: TGCGCCAGCAGCTTGCGAATAGCGGGGTCCTACGAGCAGTACTTC. Translation gives CASSLRIAGSYEQYF.

This chain uses TRBV3-1 (or the pseudogene TRBV3-2) with TRBJ1-4; a possible D gene is TRBD1 (6 bases). This CDR3 spans 15 amino acids. Looked up from germline, CDR1 is LGHDT and CDR2 is YNNKEL (reference sequence). Trimming removed 0 bases at V and 8 bases at J, with 13 bases between. The CDR3 loop is CASSQEQGQGEKLFF. The DNA for the CDR3 is TGTGCCAGCAGCCAAGAACAGGGTCAAGGAGAAAAACTGTTTTTT.

The chain couples TRBV2 to TRBJ2-7, with 9 nucleotides matching TRBD1. The CDR3 has 13 amino acids. In germline, CDR1 is SNHLY, CDR2 FYNNEI. J lost 2 bases, V lost 4 bases, and 0 bases had no gene match. The DNA for the CDR3 is TGTGCCAGCAGTGGACAGGGGGCCTACGAGCAGTACTTC. Translated, it gives CASSGQGAYEQYF.

This chain uses TRBV12-1 with TRBJ2-1; TRBD2 reflects the table's D call only, with no check against the DNA. TRBV12-1 is deemed a pseudogene. The CDR3 has 20 residues. CDR3 in amino acids: CASSLGLAGGKTPTYNEQFF. CDR3 nucleotide sequence: TGTGCCAGCAGCTTGGGACTAGCGGGAGGGAAAACCCCCACCTACAATGAGCAGTTCTTC.

This clone has a single count. The CDR3 region has the DNA TGCGCCAGCAGCCAAACAGAGTCGGCGATGAACACTGAAGCTTTCTTT. As protein: CASSQTESAMNTEAFF. This rearrangement joins TRBV4-1 to TRBJ1-1; D not resolved. Germline CDR1 reads MGHRA; CDR2 reads YSYEKL. Between the trimmed V and J ends, which lost 2 bases and 0 bases, there was a span of 13 bases. The CDR3 loop spans 16 amino acids.

The V gene is TRBV12-3 or TRBV12-4, the J gene TRBJ2-5; no clear D. The V end lost 7 bases, the J end lost 1 base, and 10 bases lay between the germline ends. CDR3 size: 13 residues. The CDR3 DNA sequence: TGTGCCAGCACCCGTTTCGTCCAAGAGACCCAGTACTTC. Translating gives CASTRFVQETQYF.

The chain couples TRBV7-3 to TRBJ2-3, with TRBD2 matching 10 bases. CDR1 is SGHTA, CDR2 FQGTGA, per germline. The CDR3 contains 16 residues. J gave up 6 bases and V 5 bases, and 11 bases lay outside the gene matches. This CDR3 is CASSPKASGSRDTQYF. The CDR3 bases are TGTGCCAGCAGCCCAAAGGCTAGCGGGAGTAGGGATACGCAGTATTTT.